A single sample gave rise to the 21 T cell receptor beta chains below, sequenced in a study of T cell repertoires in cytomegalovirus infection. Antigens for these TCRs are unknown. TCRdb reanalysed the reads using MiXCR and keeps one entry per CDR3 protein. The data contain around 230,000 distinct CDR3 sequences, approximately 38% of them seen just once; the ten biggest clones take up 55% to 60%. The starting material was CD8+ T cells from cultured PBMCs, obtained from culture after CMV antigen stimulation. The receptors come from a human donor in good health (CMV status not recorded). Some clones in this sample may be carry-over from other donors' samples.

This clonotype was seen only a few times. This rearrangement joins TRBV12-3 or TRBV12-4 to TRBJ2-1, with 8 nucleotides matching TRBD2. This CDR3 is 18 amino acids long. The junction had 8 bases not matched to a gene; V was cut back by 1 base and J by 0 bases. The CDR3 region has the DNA TGTGCCAGCAGTTTAGACCCTAGCGGGTTTAGCTCCTACAATGAGCAGTTCTTC. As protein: CASSLDPSGFSSYNEQFF.

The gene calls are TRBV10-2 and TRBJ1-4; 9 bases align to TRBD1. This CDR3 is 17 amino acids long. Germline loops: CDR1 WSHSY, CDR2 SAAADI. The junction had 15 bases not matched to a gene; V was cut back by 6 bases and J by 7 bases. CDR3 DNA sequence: TGCGCCAGCAGGGGAACAGGGGGCAGTAGCCGTGGTGAAAAACTGTTTTTT. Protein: CASRGTGGSSRGEKLFF.

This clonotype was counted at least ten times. CDR3 sequence: CASSLASIYEQYF. CDR3 DNA sequence: TGTGCCAGCAGCTTAGCGTCCATCTACGAGCAGTACTTC. This chain uses TRBV7-6 with TRBJ2-7, with no clear D. Trimming left V 0 bases short and J 3 bases short, with 6 bases between. From germline, CDR1 is SGHVS and CDR2 FNYEAQ. This CDR3 is built from 13 residues.

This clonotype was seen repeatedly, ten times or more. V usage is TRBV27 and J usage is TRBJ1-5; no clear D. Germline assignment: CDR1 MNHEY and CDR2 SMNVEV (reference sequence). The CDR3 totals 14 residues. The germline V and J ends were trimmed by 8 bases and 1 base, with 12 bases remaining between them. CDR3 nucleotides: TGTGCCAGCCGACGGGCCGGCAGCAATCAGCCCCAGCATTTT. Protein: CASRRAGSNQPQHF.

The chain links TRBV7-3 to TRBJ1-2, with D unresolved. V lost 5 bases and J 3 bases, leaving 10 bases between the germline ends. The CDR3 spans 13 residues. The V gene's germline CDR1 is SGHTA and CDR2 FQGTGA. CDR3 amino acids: CASSPTGYYGYTF. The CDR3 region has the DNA TGTGCCAGCAGCCCGACCGGATACTATGGCTACACCTTC. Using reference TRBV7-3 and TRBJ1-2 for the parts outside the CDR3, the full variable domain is GAGVSQTPSNKVTEKGKYVELRCDPISGHTALYWYRQSLGQGPEFLIYFQGTGAADDSGLPNDRFFAVRPEGSVSTLKIQRTERGDSAVYLCASSPTGYYGYTFGSGTRLTVV.

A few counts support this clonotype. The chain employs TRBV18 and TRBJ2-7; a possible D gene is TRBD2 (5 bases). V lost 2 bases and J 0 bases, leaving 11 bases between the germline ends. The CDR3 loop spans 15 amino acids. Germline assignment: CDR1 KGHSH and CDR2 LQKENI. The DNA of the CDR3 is TGTGCCAGCTCACCATTGCCGGACTTCTCCTACGAGCAGTACTTC. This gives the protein CASSPLPDFSYEQYF.

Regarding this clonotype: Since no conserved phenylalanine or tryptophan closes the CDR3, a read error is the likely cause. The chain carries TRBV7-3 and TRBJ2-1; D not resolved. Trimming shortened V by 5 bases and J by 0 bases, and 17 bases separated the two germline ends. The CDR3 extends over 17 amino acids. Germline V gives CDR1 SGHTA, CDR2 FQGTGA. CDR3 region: CASSRPKAERSYNEQFL. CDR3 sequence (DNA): TGTGCCAGCAGCCGGCCGAAGGCGGAACGCTCCTACAATGAGCAGTTCTTA.

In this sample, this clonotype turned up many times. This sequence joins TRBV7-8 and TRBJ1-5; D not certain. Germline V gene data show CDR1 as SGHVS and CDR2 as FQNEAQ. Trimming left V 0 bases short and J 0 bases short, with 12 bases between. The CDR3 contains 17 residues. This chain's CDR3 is CASSLAIGIDSNQPQHF. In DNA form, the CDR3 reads TGTGCCAGCAGCTTAGCGATAGGGATCGATAGCAATCAGCCCCAGCATTTT.

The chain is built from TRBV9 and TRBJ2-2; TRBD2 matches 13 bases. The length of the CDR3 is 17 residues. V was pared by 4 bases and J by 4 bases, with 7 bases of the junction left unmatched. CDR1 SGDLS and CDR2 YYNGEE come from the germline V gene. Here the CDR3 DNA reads TGTGCCAGCAGCCTCGGACTAGCGGGGGATGCCACCGGGGAGCTGTTTTTT. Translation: CASSLGLAGDATGELFF.

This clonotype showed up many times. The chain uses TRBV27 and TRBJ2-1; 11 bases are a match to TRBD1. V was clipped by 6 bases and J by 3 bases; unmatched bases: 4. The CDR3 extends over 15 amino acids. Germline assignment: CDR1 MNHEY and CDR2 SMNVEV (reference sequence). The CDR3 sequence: CASSPGTGGYNEQFF. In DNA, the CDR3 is TGTGCCAGCAGCCCCGGGACAGGGGGCTACAATGAGCAGTTCTTC.

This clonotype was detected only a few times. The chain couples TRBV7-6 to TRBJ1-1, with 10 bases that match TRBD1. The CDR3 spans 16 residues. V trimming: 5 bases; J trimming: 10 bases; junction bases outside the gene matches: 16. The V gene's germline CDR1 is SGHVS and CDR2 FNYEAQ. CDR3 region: CASSPRTGGNSKGAFF. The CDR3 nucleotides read TGTGCCAGCAGCCCTAGGACAGGGGGTAATAGTAAAGGAGCTTTCTTT.

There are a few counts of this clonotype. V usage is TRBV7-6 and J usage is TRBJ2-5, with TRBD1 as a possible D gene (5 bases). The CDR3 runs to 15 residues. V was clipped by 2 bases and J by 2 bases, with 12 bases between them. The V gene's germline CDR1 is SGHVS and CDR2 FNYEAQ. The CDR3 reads CASSLRGRSQETQYF. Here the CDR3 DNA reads TGTGCCAGCAGCTTAAGGGGCAGATCACAAGAGACCCAGTACTTC. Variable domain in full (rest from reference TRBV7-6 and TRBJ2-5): GAGVSQSPRYKVTKRGQDVALRCDPISGHVSLYWYRQALGQGPEFLTYFNYEAQQDKSGLPNDRFSAERPEGSISTLTIQRTEQRDSAMYRCASSLRGRSQETQYFGPGTRLLVL.

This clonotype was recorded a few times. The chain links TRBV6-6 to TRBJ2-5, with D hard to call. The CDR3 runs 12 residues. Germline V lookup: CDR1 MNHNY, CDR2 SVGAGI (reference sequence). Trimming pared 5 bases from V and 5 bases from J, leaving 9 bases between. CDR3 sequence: CASSGEAETQYF. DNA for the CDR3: TGTGCCAGCAGTGGCGAGGCGGAGACCCAGTACTTC.

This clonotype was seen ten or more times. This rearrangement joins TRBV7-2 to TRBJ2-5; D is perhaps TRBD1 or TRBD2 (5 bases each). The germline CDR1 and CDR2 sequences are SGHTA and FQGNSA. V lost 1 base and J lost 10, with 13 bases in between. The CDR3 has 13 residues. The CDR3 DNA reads TGTGCCAGCAGCTTAGAGGGGAGTGTAGGCCAGTACTTC. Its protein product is CASSLEGSVGQYF.

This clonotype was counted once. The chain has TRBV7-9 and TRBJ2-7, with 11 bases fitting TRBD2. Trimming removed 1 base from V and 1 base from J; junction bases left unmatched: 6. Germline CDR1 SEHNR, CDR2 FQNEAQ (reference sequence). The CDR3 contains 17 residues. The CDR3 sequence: CASSLDTGTSGSYEQYF. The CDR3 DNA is TGTGCCAGCAGCTTAGATACCGGGACTAGCGGTTCCTACGAGCAGTACTTC.

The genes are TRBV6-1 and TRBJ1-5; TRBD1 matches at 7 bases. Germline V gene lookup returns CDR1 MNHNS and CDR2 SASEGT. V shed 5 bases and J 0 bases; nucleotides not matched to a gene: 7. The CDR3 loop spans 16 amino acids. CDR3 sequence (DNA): TGTGCCAGCAGTCCAACCGACAGGGCTAGCAATCAGCCCCAGCATTTT. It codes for CASSPTDRASNQPQHF.

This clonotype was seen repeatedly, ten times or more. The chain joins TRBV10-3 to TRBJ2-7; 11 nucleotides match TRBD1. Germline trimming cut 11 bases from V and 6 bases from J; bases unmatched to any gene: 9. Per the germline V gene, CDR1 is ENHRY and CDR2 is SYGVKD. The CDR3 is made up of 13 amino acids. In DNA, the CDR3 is TGTGCCGTATCTGGACAGGGGGCGCGCGAGCAGTACTTC. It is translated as CAVSGQGAREQYF.

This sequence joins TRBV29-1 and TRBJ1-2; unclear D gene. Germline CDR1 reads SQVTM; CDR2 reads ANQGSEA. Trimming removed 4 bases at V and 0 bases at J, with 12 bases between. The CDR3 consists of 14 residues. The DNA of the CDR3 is TGCAGCGTTGCCGTAGGAGCAACTAACTATGGCTACACCTTC. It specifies CSVAVGATNYGYTF.

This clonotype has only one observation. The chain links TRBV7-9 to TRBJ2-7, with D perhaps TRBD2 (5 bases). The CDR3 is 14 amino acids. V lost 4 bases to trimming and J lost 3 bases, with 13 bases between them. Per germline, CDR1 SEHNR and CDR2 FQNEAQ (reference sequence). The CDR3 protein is CASSSHILGYEQYF. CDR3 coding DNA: TGTGCCAGCAGCTCACACATACTAGGCTACGAGCAGTACTTC.

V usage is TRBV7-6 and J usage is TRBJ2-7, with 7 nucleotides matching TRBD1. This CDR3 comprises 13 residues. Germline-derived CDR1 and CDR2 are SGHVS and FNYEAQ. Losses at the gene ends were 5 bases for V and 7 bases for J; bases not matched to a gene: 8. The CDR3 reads CASSDRVASEQYF. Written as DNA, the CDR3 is TGTGCCAGCAGCGACAGGGTTGCGAGTGAGCAGTACTTC. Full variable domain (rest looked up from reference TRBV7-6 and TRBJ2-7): GAGVSQSPRYKVTKRGQDVALRCDPISGHVSLYWYRQALGQGPEFLTYFNYEAQQDKSGLPNDRFSAERPEGSISTLTIQRTEQRDSAMYRCASSDRVASEQYFGPGTRLTVT.

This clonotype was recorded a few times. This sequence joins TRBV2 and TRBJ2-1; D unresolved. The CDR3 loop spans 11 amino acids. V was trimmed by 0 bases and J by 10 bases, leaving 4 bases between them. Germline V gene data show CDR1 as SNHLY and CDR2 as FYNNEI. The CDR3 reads CASSEALEQFF. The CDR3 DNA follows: TGTGCCAGCAGTGAAGCCTTGGAGCAGTTCTTC.